The rows below give T cell receptor beta chains drawn from one sample of a study of identical twins. MiXCR was run by TCRdb on the 5' RACE reads, yielding one entry per CDR3 protein. The sample consists of 200,000 to 300,000 distinct CDR3 sequences, 10% to 15% of them appearing once. This sample also belongs to another study, concerning yellow fever vaccine responses in identical twins.

Material for sequencing was memory (CD45RO+) T cells sorted from blood. These TCRs come from a woman aged 18-29 years in good health. Both conserved end residues are part of each CDR3. Each record gives: J gene, V gene, CDR3 protein.

>TRBJ1-6|TRBV5-5
CASSLEGSNSPLHF
>TRBJ2-1|TRBV11-1
CASSLGMGQGMYEQFF
>TRBJ2-3|TRBV18
CASSPLAGGRTDTQYF
>TRBJ2-1|TRBV12-3/TRBV12-4
CASSPSASSYNEQFF
>TRBJ2-5|TRBV20-1
CSARDRVLETQYF
>TRBJ2-5|TRBV7-6
CASSLNSHQETQYF
>TRBJ2-1|TRBV4-3
CASSQGAGDEQFF
>TRBJ2-7|TRBV6-2/TRBV6-3
CASSSTTGGGRDEQYF
>TRBJ2-5|TRBV20-1
CSALAGGQKTQYF
>TRBJ2-1|TRBV14
CASSQRDRVWFNEQFF
>TRBJ1-1|TRBV10-3
CAISSGGAVKAFF